This T cell receptor (beta chain) was captured by sequencing in a study of blood T cell repertoires in COVID-19. Across the study: The study drew acute and convalescent COVID-19 samples from the United States, Italy and Spain. The cDNA or gDNA used as material had been derived from T cells, B-cell-depleted T cells, or PBMCs.

The germline V gene has CDR1 SGHTA and CDR2 FQGNSA. The CDR3 length is 14 residues. Trimming took 3 bases from V and 0 from J, leaving 6 bases between them. Methods used by the authors: Researchers report that nucleated cell counts were estimated from reference gene primer amplification. TCRdb's copy holds only in-frame clones and misses some; the assay was immunoSEQ multiplex PCR. The D gene and trimming were derived from the DNA, and the V and J assignments and clone size from that table. This table holds 99,000 or so clones, roughly four fifths found once. Sequenced: peripheral blood. This clonotype originated in a woman in her seventies with acute or convalescent COVID-19. The chain joins TRBV7-2 to TRBJ2-1; D remains ambiguous. The CDR3 loop reads CASSFTGSYNEQFF. The CDR3 DNA is TGTGCCAGCAGCTTCACGGGCTCCTACAATGAGCAGTTCTTC.